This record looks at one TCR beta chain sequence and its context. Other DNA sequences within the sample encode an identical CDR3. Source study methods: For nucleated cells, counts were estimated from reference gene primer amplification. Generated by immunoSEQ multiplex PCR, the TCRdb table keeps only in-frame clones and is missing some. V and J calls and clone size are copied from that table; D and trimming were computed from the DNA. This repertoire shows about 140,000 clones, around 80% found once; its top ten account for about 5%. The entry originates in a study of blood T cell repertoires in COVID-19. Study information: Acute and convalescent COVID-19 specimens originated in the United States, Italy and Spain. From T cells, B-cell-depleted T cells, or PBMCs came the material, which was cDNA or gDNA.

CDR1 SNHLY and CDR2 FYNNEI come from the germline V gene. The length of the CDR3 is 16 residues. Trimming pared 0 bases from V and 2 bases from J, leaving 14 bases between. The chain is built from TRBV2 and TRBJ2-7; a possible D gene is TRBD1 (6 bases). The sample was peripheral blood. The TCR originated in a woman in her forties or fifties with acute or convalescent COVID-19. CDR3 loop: CASSEALGQRAYEQYF. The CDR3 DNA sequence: TGTGCCAGCAGTGAAGCGCTCGGACAGAGAGCCTACGAGCAGTACTTC. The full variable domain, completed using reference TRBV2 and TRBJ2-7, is EPEVTQTPSHQVTQMGQEVILRCVPISNHLYFYWYRQILGQKVEFLVSFYNNEISEKSEIFDDQFSVERPDGSNFTLKIRSTKLEDSAMYFCASSEALGQRAYEQYFGPGTRLTVT.